This T cell receptor beta chain came from a study of shared clonotypes between healthy human individuals. In the study overall: Contributing individuals were a couple of females and a few males aged 18 to 49.

CDR3 size: 13 residues. With 6 bases removed from V and 10 bases from J, the gap between germline ends came to 16 bases. Germline CDR1 reads SGHTS; CDR2 reads YDEGEE. Several immunoSEQ plates received, in even portions, the genomic DNA of each subset. Using immunoSEQ multiplex PCR, the repertoire was profiled, and TCRdb retains in-frame clones only, with some absent. The table includes approximately 620,000 clones, around 97% detected once. Into CD45RA+ naive and CD45RA-negative memory subsets, the CD4+ cells were split. The rearrangement uses TRBV5-8 and TRBJ1-4; maybe TRBD1 (5 bases). The sequencing input was naive CD4+ T cells sorted from blood. Subset specified: CD45RA+ positively selected. The receptor's source is a woman aged 25-40 years in good health. The CDR3 loop reads CASTPSGLGKLFF. CDR3 sequence (DNA): TGTGCCAGCACCCCGTCGGGGCTGGGAAAACTGTTTTTT.